The rows below give T cell receptor beta chains drawn from one sample of a study of cytomegalovirus exposure and HLA in healthy donors. Only in-frame clones appear in the TCRdb table, and some are missing; sequencing was by immunoSEQ multiplex PCR. This sample yields about 64,000 clones, of which 65% to 70% are seen a single time; around 15% belongs to the top ten. The specimen sequenced was PBMCs. The origin of the receptors is a male donor in good health and CMV-seropositive. The CDR3 runs from the conserved cysteine through the conserved F or W. D genes are given only for firm matches. The size field is filled for only some rows; it gives once, few, many or a size class.

j_call d_call clone_size v_call cdr3_nt cdr3_aa
TRBJ1-1 TRBD1 . TRBV9 TGTGCCAGCAGCCCCCGGACAGGGGGCACTGAAGCTTTCTTT CASSPRTGGTEAFF
TRBJ2-4 TRBD2 . TRBV7-3 TGTGCCAGCAGCTTATATGGGAGGGAGCAAAACATTCAGTACTTC CASSLYGREQNIQYF
TRBJ2-3 . . TRBV2 TGTGCCAGCAGTGAAGAGAGTAGACTAAGCACAGATACGCAGTATTTT CASSEESRLSTDTQYF
TRBJ2-7 . . TRBV11-2 TGTGCCAGCAGCTTAGATCGAGGGAAGTACGAGCAGTACTTC CASSLDRGKYEQYF
TRBJ2-3 TRBD2 . TRBV5-6 TGTGCCAGCAGCCGTTTTACTAGCGGAACTAGCACAGATACGCAGTATTTT CASSRFTSGTSTDTQYF
TRBJ1-2 TRBD1 . TRBV11-2 TGTGCCAGCAGCCCCGCCAGGGGGATCTATGGCTACACCTTC CASSPARGIYGYTF
TRBJ2-4 . . TRBV6-6 TGTGCCAGCAGTCCCAACAAAAACATTCAGTACTTC CASSPNKNIQYF
TRBJ2-5 TRBD2 . TRBV2 TGTGCCAGCAGTGAAACAAGGTGGGAGGGCCAAGAGACCCAGTACTTC CASSETRWEGQETQYF
TRBJ2-6 TRBD1 . TRBV6-1 TGTGCCAGCAGTGAAGTTCAGGGACAGGGGGACTCTGGGGCCAACGTCCTGACTTTC CASSEVQGQGDSGANVLTF
TRBJ2-7 . . TRBV28 TGTGCCAGCAGTTTAAGACAGGTCGGAAAGTACTTC CASSLRQVGKYF
TRBJ2-3 . . TRBV4-2 TGTGCCAGCAGCCAAGAACGGAGGGGGAGGGGCACAGATACGCAGTATTTT CASSQERRGRGTDTQYF
TRBJ1-2 . . TRBV29-1 TGCAGCGCTGCGACAGATGCCTATGGCTACACCTTC CSAATDAYGYTF
TRBJ2-7 TRBD1 . TRBV6-5 TGTGCCAGCAGTTACCGGGACAGCCAGTACGAGCAGTACTTC CASSYRDSQYEQYF
TRBJ1-3 . . TRBV6-5 TGTGCCAGCAGTTCAGCCGGACAGGGAAACACCATATATTTT CASSSAGQGNTIYF
TRBJ2-1 . . TRBV6-5 TGTGCCAGCAGCCGGGAAGGGGGCTCCTACAATGAGCAGTTCTTC CASSREGGSYNEQFF
TRBJ2-7 TRBD2 . TRBV6-1 TGTGCCAGTGGGACTAGCGGGAGGTCTGGCGACGAGCAGTACTTC CASGTSGRSGDEQYF
TRBJ2-5 . . TRBV27 TGTGCCAGCAGTTCCACCTTGCCAGGGGTCGAGACCCAGTACTTC CASSSTLPGVETQYF
TRBJ1-4 . . TRBV18 TGTGCCAGCTCACCCGTTCCCGGGGGTTCAACTAATGAAAAACTGTTTTTT CASSPVPGGSTNEKLFF
TRBJ2-3 . few TRBV4-1 TGCGCCAGCAGCGTCCGGGCAGATACGCAGTATTTT CASSVRADTQYF
TRBJ2-1 TRBD2 . TRBV2 TGTGCCAGCAGTGAAGGGACTAGCGGGAGCGGGTCCTACAATGAGCAGTTCTTC CASSEGTSGSGSYNEQFF
TRBJ1-6 TRBD1 . TRBV4-3 TGCGCCAGCAGCCGAGGGCCCACAGGGGAGTATTCACCCCTCCACTTT CASSRGPTGEYSPLHF
TRBJ2-7 . . TRBV2 TGTGCCAGCAGTGAAGCTTTGGCAGGGTGGATCTACGAGCAGTACTTC CASSEALAGWIYEQYF
TRBJ2-3 TRBD2 . TRBV4-3 TGCGCCAGCAGCCAAGGAGCGGGGGGGCGCTCAGATACGCAGTATTTT CASSQGAGGRSDTQYF
TRBJ2-3 TRBD2 . TRBV5-1 TGCGCCAGCAGCTTTAGCGGGAGGGCCCGAGATACGCAGTATTTT CASSFSGRARDTQYF
TRBJ1-2 TRBD1 . TRBV7-9 TGTTCCAGCAGCTTAGGGACAGCCAGTAACTATGGCTACACCTTC CSSSLGTASNYGYTF
TRBJ2-5 . few TRBV5-1 TGCGCCAGCAGCGTCGGACAGCAAGAGACCCAGTACTTC CASSVGQQETQYF
TRBJ2-2 TRBD2 few TRBV30 TGTGCCCTAGTTACGGGACTAGCGGGCCCCACCGGGGAGCTGTTTTTT CALVTGLAGPTGELFF
TRBJ1-1 . few TRBV10-3 TGTGCCATCAGCCGGGACACTAATGAAGCTTTCTTT CAISRDTNEAFF
TRBJ2-7 . . TRBV5-5 TGTGCCAGCAGCCCCTCTATCCTTGAAAGCTACGAGCAGTACTTC CASSPSILESYEQYF
TRBJ1-5 . . TRBV2 TGTGCCAGCAGTACGGGACACTTTCAGCCCCAGCATTTT CASSTGHFQPQHF
TRBJ2-1 TRBD1 . TRBV5-1 TGCGCCAGCAGCTCGGGACAGTACAAGGATGAGCAGTTCTTC CASSSGQYKDEQFF